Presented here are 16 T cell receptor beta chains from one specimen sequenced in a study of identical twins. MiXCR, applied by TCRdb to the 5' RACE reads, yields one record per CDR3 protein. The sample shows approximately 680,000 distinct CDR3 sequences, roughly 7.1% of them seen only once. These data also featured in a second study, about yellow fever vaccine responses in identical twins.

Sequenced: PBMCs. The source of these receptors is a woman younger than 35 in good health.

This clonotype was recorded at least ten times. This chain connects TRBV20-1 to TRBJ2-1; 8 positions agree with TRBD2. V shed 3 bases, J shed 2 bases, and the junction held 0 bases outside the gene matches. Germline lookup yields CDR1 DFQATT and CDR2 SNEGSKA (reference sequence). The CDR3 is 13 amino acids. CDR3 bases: TGCAGTGCTAGCGGGAGGGCCTACAATGAGCAGTTCTTC. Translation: CSASGRAYNEQFF.

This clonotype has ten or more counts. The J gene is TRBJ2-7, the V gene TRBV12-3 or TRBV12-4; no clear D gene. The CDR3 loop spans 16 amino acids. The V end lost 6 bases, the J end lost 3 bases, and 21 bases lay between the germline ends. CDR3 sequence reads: CASSPSSTAALYEQYF. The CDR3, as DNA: TGTGCCAGCAGCCCATCTAGTACTGCGGCCCTCTACGAGCAGTACTTC.

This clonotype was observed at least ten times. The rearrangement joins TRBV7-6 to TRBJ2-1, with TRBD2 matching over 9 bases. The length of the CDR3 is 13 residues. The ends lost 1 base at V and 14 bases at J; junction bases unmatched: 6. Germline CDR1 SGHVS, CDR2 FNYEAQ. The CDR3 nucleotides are TGTGCCAGCAGCTTAGTAGTAGCGGGGGAGGAGTTCTTC. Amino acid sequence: CASSLVVAGEEFF.

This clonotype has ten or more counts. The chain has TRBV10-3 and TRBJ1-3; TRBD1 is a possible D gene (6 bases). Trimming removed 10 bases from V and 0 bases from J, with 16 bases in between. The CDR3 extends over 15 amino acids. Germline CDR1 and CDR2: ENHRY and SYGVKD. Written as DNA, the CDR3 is TGTGCCACGGCCCAGGGGCTTGGCTCTGGAAACACCATATATTTT. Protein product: CATAQGLGSGNTIYF.

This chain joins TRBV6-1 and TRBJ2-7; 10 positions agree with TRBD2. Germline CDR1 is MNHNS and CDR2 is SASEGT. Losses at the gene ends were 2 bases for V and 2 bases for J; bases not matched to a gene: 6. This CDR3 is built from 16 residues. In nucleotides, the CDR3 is TGTGCCAGCAGTGAATCGGTAGCGGGAGGTCCCTACGAGCAGTACTTC. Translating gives CASSESVAGGPYEQYF.

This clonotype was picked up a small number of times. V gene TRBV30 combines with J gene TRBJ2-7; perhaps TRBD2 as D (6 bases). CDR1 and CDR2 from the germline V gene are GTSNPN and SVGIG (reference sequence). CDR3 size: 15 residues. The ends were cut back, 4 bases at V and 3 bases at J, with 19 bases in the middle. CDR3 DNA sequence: TGTGCCTGGATAAAGAAAGGACCGGGAGACTACGAGCAGTACTTC. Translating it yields CAWIKKGPGDYEQYF. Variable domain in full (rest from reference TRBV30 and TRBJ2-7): SQTIHQWPATLVQPVGSPLSLECTVEGTSNPNLYWYRQAAGRGLQLLFYSVGIGQISSEVPQNLSASRPQDRQFILSSKKLLLSDSGFYLCAWIKKGPGDYEQYFGPGTRLTVT.

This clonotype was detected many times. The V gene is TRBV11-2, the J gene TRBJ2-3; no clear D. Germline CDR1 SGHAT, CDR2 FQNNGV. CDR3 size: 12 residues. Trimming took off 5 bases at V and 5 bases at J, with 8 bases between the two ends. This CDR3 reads CASSHDGDTQYF. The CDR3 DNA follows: TGTGCCAGCAGCCACGACGGAGATACGCAGTATTTT.

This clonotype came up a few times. The CDR3 coding sequence is TGCAGTGCTAGTGGGGGAGTTACCTACGAGCAGTACGTC. Its translation is CSASGGVTYEQYV. The chain couples TRBV20-1 to TRBJ2-7, with D perhaps TRBD1 or TRBD2 (5 bases each). V lost 3 bases to trimming and J lost 2 bases, with 11 bases between them. The germline V gene has CDR1 DFQATT and CDR2 SNEGSKA (reference sequence). The CDR3 runs 13 residues.

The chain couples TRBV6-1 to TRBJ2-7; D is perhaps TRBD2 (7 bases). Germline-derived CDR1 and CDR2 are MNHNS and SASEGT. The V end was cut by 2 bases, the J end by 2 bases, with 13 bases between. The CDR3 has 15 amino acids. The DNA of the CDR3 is TGTGCCAGCAGTGAATGGTCGGGGGGCACCTACGAGCAGTACGTC. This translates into CASSEWSGGTYEQYV.

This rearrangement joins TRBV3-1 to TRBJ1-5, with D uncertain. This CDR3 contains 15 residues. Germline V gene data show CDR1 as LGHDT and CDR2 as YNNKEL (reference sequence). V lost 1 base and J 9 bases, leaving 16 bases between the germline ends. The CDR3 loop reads CASSQGVGTRRPQHF. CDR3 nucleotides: TGTGCCAGCAGCCAAGGCGTAGGCACCCGTCGGCCCCAGCATTTT.

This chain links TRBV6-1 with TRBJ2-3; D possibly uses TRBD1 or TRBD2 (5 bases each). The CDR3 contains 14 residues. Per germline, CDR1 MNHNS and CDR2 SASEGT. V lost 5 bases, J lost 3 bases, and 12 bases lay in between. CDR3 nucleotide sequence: TGTGCCAGCAGTATAGGGGACGAGACAGATACGCAGTATTTT. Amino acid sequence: CASSIGDETDTQYF.

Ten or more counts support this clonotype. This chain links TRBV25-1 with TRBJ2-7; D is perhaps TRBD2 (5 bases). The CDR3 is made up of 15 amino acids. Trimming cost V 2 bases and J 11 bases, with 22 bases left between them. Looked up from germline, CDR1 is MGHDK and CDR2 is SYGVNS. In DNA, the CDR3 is TGTGCCAGCAGTGAACCCGCGATCAGCAGCGGTAGAGAGTACTTC. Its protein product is CASSEPAISSGREYF.

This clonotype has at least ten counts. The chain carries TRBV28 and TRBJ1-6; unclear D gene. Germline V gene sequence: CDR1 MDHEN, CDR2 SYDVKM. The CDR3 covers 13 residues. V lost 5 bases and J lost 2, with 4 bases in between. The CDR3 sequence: CASSLAYNSPLHF. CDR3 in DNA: TGTGCCAGCAGTCTGGCCTATAATTCACCCCTCCACTTT.

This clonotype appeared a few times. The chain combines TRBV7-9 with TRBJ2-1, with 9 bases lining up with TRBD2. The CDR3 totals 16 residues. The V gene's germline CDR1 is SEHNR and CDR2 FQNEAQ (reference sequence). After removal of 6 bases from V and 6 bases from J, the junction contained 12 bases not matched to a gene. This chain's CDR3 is CASSIPVAGATNEQFF. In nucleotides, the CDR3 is TGTGCCAGCAGTATCCCCGTAGCGGGAGCCACCAATGAGCAGTTCTTC. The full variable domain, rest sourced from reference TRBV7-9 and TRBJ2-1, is DTGVSQNPRHKITKRGQNVTFRCDPISEHNRLYWYRQTLGQGPEFLTYFQNEAQLEKSRLLSDRFSAERPKGSFSTLEIQRTEQGDSAMYLCASSIPVAGATNEQFFGPGTRLTVL.

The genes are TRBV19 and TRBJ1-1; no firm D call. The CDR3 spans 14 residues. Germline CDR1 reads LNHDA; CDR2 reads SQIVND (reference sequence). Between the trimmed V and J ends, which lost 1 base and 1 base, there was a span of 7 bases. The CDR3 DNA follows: TGTGCCAGTAGTATAGCCGTGGCGAACACTGAAGCTTTCTTT. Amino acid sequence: CASSIAVANTEAFF.

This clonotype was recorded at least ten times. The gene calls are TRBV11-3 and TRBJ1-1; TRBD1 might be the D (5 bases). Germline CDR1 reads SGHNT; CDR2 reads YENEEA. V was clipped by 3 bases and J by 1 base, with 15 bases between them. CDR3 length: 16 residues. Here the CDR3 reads CASSFSRDRKNTEAFF. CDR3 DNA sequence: TGTGCCAGCAGCTTTAGCCGGGACCGGAAGAACACTGAAGCTTTCTTT.